The 23 T cell receptor beta chains in this list originate from one sample, sequenced in a study of T cell changes during pregnancy in multiple sclerosis. TCRdb keeps only in-frame clones here, not all; method: immunoSEQ multiplex PCR. This sample yields about 75,000 clones, of which about 90% are seen a single time; 0.7% to 0.9% belongs to the top ten. The specimen comprised peripheral blood, sampled in the first trimester of pregnancy. The receptors shown here come from a female donor in good health, enrolled as a control in a pregnancy study.

The chain carries TRBV5-5 and TRBJ1-3; D is ambiguous. The V end lost 0 bases, the J end lost 0 bases, and 10 bases lay between the germline ends. The CDR3 sequence is 16 residues long. Germline values: CDR1 SGHKS, CDR2 YYEKEE (reference sequence). The CDR3 loop reads CASSLAAASSGNTIYF. The DNA for the CDR3 is TGTGCCAGCAGCTTGGCCGCGGCCAGCTCTGGAAACACCATATATTTT.

The chain links TRBV11-2 to TRBJ2-5, with D possibly matching TRBD1 (5 bases). The CDR3 runs to 16 residues. CDR1 is SGHAT and CDR2 is FQNNGV in the germline V gene. The ends were cut back, 0 bases at V and 0 bases at J, with 11 bases in the middle. The CDR3 reads CASSLEAGMYQETQYF. CDR3 coding DNA: TGTGCCAGCAGCTTAGAGGCAGGGATGTACCAAGAGACCCAGTACTTC.

The chain links TRBV6-1 to TRBJ2-5; D possibly corresponds to TRBD1 (6 bases). The V gene lost 7 bases and the J gene lost 2 bases, with 14 bases spanning the gap. The CDR3 extends over 14 amino acids. Germline CDR1 is MNHNS and CDR2 is SASEGT. Written as DNA, the CDR3 is TGTGCCAGCAACCACCGGACAGCACAAGAGACCCAGTACTTC. This gives the protein CASNHRTAQETQYF.

V usage is TRBV27 and J usage is TRBJ1-1; TRBD1 aligns across 8 bases. The germline gives CDR1 MNHEY, CDR2 SMNVEV (reference sequence). CDR3 length equals 14 residues. With V trimmed by 4 bases and J by 4 bases, 5 bases remained unmatched. The DNA of the CDR3 is TGTGCCAGCAGTTACAGGGGGGTAGGCACTGAAGCTTTCTTT. Translation: CASSYRGVGTEAFF.

The gene calls are TRBV4-2 and TRBJ1-4; 8 bases fit TRBD1. The J segment lost 4 bases and the V segment lost 0 bases, leaving 7 bases of the junction unmatched. The length of the CDR3 is 17 residues. Germline CDR1 is LGHNA and CDR2 is YNFKEQ. The DNA for the CDR3 is TGTGCCAGCAGCCAAGAGCCCAGGGGGCGGGATAATGAAAAACTGTTTTTT. The encoded protein is CASSQEPRGRDNEKLFF.

The chain recombines TRBV23-1 with TRBJ2-2, with 8 bases aligning to TRBD1. TRBV23-1 is classed as an ORF, of uncertain function. V trimming: 3 bases; J trimming: 5 bases; junction bases outside the gene matches: 14. This CDR3 spans 18 amino acids. The CDR3 spells CASSHSDRGPSGTGELFF. The CDR3 DNA is TGCGCCAGCAGTCATTCTGACAGGGGCCCCTCTGGAACCGGGGAGCTGTTTTTT.

V is TRBV11-2 and J is TRBJ1-1; a possible D gene is TRBD1 (6 bases). The V end lost 6 bases, the J end lost 5 bases, and 19 bases lay between the germline ends. CDR1 and CDR2 (germline): SGHAT, FQNNGV. This CDR3 is built from 15 residues. CDR3 region: CASRKREGVLTEAFF. The CDR3 DNA follows: TGTGCCAGCAGAAAGCGCGAGGGGGTTTTGACTGAAGCTTTCTTT.

The rearrangement links TRBV30 to TRBJ2-3; 9 bases are a match to TRBD2. CDR3 length: 18 residues. Per germline, CDR1 GTSNPN and CDR2 SVGIG (reference sequence). With 0 bases clipped from V and 5 bases from J, the junction kept 15 bases outside the gene matches. CDR3 sequence reads: CAWSVLREGLMWGDTQYF. CDR3 sequence (DNA): TGTGCCTGGAGTGTACTGCGGGAGGGCCTAATGTGGGGAGATACGCAGTATTTT.

The gene calls are TRBV30 and TRBJ2-5, with 7 bases lining up with TRBD1. The CDR3 extends over 14 amino acids. The ends lost 0 bases at V and 4 bases at J; junction bases unmatched: 5. The V gene's germline CDR1 is GTSNPN and CDR2 SVGIG (reference sequence). CDR3 in DNA: TGTGCCTGGAGTGTACTAGGGGGCTTAGAGACCCAGTACTTC. Amino acid sequence: CAWSVLGGLETQYF.

This chain joins TRBV14 and TRBJ1-3; D remains ambiguous. This CDR3 contains 11 residues. Germline CDR1 reads SGHDN; CDR2 reads FVKESK. V lost 10 bases and J 2 bases, leaving 6 bases between the germline ends. The CDR3 protein is CAITAGNTIYF. The CDR3 nucleotides read TGTGCCATCACAGCTGGAAACACCATATATTTT. The full variable domain, rest sourced from reference TRBV14 and TRBJ1-3, is EAGVTQFPSHSVIEKGQTVTLRCDPISGHDNLYWYRRVMGKEIKFLLHFVKESKQDESGMPNNRFLAERTGGTYSTLKVQPAELEDSGVYFCAITAGNTIYFGEGSWLTVV.

This clone was counted once. The CDR3 here is CAWSFSGEQYF. Here the CDR3 DNA reads TGTGCCTGGAGTTTCTCGGGGGAGCAGTACTTC. The chain recombines TRBV30 with TRBJ2-7; possibly TRBD2 for D (5 bases). The CDR3 covers 11 residues. Trimming shortened V by 2 bases and J by 7 bases, and 9 bases separated the two germline ends. The germline V gene has CDR1 GTSNPN and CDR2 SVGIG (reference sequence).

The V and J genes are TRBV9 and TRBJ2-2; 11 nucleotides align to TRBD2. CDR1 and CDR2 (germline): SGDLS, YYNGEE. V was clipped by 0 bases and J by 1 base; unmatched bases: 5. The CDR3 runs 18 residues. CDR3 sequence reads: CASSVGLAGGLNTGELFF. CDR3 DNA: TGTGCCAGCAGCGTAGGCCTAGCGGGGGGACTGAACACCGGGGAGCTGTTTTTT.

The chain joins TRBV5-1 to TRBJ2-3, with 10 bases fitting TRBD2. Germline V CDR1 and CDR2: SGHRS, YFSETQ. The CDR3 sequence is 17 residues long. J gave up 0 bases and V 0 bases, and 4 bases lay outside the gene matches. For the CDR3, the DNA is TGCGCCAGCAGCTTGGGACTAGCGGGCTTTAGCACAGATACGCAGTATTTT. It translates to CASSLGLAGFSTDTQYF. Full variable domain (rest looked up from reference TRBV5-1 and TRBJ2-3): KAGVTQTPRYLIKTRGQQVTLSCSPISGHRSVSWYQQTPGQGLQFLFEYFSETQRNKGNFPGRFSGRQFSNSRSEMNVSTLELGDSALYLCASSLGLAGFSTDTQYFGPGTRLTVL.

The chain recombines TRBV28 with TRBJ2-1; TRBD1 matches 7 bases. The CDR3 is 15 amino acids. Unmatched junction bases numbered 5, after V lost 6 bases and J lost 0 bases. CDR1 MDHEN and CDR2 SYDVKM come from the germline V gene. The CDR3 nucleotides read TGTGCCAGCAGGGGGACAGCCCCCTCCTACAATGAGCAGTTCTTC. Translated, it gives CASRGTAPSYNEQFF.

The chain has TRBV28 and TRBJ2-7; a weak D match, TRBD1 (5 bases). Germline values: CDR1 MDHEN, CDR2 SYDVKM. Trimming pared 6 bases from V and 3 bases from J, leaving 15 bases between. CDR3 size: 14 residues. The CDR3 spells CASSEPGRHYEQYF. CDR3 nucleotides: TGTGCCAGCAGCGAACCAGGGCGGCACTACGAGCAGTACTTC.

This clone was counted once. The chain uses TRBV18 and TRBJ1-1; no clear D gene. This CDR3 is 16 amino acids long. Germline loops: CDR1 KGHSH, CDR2 LQKENI. V shed 1 base and J shed 0 bases, with 12 bases lying between them. The CDR3 loop reads CASSPLRVPMNTEAFF. In DNA form, the CDR3 reads TGTGCCAGCTCACCACTACGGGTACCAATGAACACTGAAGCTTTCTTT. Looking up the rest from reference TRBV18 and TRBJ1-1 gives the full variable domain: NAGVMQNPRHLVRRRGQEARLRCSPMKGHSHVYWYRQLPEEGLKFMVYLQKENIIDESGMPKERFSAEFPKEGPSILRIQQVVRGDSAAYFCASSPLRVPMNTEAFFGQGTRLTVV.

The chain carries TRBV27 and TRBJ2-7; TRBD2 matches at 9 bases. There are 16 residues in the CDR3. Germline CDR1 reads MNHEY; CDR2 reads SMNVEV (reference sequence). V dropped 1 base and J dropped 4; count of bases not matched to a gene: 8. For the CDR3, the DNA is TGTGCCAGCAGTTTATATCCGCGGGGGGGCCTATACGAGCAGTACTTC. This encodes CASSLYPRGGLYEQYF.

The CDR3 protein is CAITGQDHYEQYF. CDR3 in DNA: TGTGCCATTACGGGACAGGACCACTACGAGCAGTACTTC. The V call is TRBV28, the J call TRBJ2-7; the match to TRBD1 covers 8 bases. There are 13 residues in the CDR3. Germline V gene sequence: CDR1 MDHEN, CDR2 SYDVKM. After removal of 10 bases from V and 3 bases from J, the junction contained 8 bases not matched to a gene.

The rearrangement links TRBV5-1 to TRBJ1-2, with 12 bases fitting TRBD1. The CDR3 totals 17 residues. CDR1 is SGHRS and CDR2 is YFSETQ in the germline V gene. Trimming cost V 0 bases and J 2 bases; bases outside gene matches: 5. The CDR3 here is CASSLGDRGRENYGYTF. In nucleotides, the CDR3 is TGCGCCAGCAGCTTGGGGGACAGGGGGCGCGAAAACTATGGCTACACCTTC.

V and J are TRBV4-1 and TRBJ1-5, with TRBD1 identical over 7 bases. Losses at the gene ends were 4 bases for V and 4 bases for J; bases not matched to a gene: 10. Looked up from germline, CDR1 is MGHRA and CDR2 is YSYEKL. CDR3 length equals 16 residues. The CDR3 bases are TGCGCCAGCAGCCTGACCCGGGACAGTCTAAATCAGCCCCAGCATTTT. Its translation: CASSLTRDSLNQPQHF.

CDR3 nucleotide sequence: TGTGCCAGCAGGGAGACAGGGGCAGACGAGCAGTACTTC. It specifies CASRETGADEQYF. The chain carries TRBV6-6 and TRBJ2-7, with 8 bases fitting TRBD1. The germline CDR1 and CDR2 sequences are MNHNY and SVGAGI (reference sequence). The CDR3 length is 13 residues. V dropped 6 bases and J dropped 5; count of bases not matched to a gene: 6.

This sequence joins TRBV28 and TRBJ2-7; no reliable D call. The V and J ends lost 4 bases and 3 bases respectively, with 13 bases between them. The germline V gene has CDR1 MDHEN and CDR2 SYDVKM. The CDR3 is 14 residues long. In nucleotides, the CDR3 is TGTGCCAGCAGTTCCGCCGGGTCTCACTACGAGCAGTACTTC. Translation gives CASSSAGSHYEQYF.

The CDR3 DNA reads as TGTGCTAGTGGTTTGAGGAGCGGGGATAGCTCCTACGAGCAGTACTTC. Protein product: CASGLRSGDSSYEQYF. This chain connects TRBV12-5 to TRBJ2-7; 7 nucleotides match TRBD2. The CDR3 extends over 16 amino acids. V dropped 2 bases and J dropped 0; count of bases not matched to a gene: 7. The germline gives CDR1 LGHNT, CDR2 FRNRAP.